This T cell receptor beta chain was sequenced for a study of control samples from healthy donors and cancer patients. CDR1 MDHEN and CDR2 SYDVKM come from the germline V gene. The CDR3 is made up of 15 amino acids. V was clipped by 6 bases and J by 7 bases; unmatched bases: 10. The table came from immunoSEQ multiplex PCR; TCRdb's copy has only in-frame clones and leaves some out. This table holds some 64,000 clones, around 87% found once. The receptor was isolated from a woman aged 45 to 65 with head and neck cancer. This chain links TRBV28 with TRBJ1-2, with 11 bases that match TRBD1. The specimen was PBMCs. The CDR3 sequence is CASRPSMDRGPGYTF. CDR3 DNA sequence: TGTGCCAGCAGACCTAGTATGGACAGGGGGCCTGGCTACACCTTC.